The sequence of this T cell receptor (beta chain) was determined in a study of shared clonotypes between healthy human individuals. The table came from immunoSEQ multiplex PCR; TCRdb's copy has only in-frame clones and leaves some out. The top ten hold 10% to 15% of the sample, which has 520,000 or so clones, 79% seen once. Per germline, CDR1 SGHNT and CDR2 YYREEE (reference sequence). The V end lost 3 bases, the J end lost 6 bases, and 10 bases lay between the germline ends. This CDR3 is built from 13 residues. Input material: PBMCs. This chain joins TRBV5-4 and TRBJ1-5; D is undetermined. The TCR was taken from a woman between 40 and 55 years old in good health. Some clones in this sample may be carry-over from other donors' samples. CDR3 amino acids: CASSSEVRQPQHF. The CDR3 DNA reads TGTGCCAGCAGCTCGGAGGTACGTCAGCCCCAGCATTTT.